The 24 T cell receptor beta chains below all came from one sample that was sequenced in a study of T cell responses to AZD1222 COVID-19 vaccine. Clones were read by immunoSEQ multiplex PCR, and TCRdb kept only the in-frame ones, dropping some. The data hold about 180,000 clones, with about nine tenths observed a single time. The starting material was peripheral blood, obtained 28 days after the second AZD1222 dose. These receptors all stem from an adult who received the AZD1222 COVID-19 vaccine.

This chain joins TRBV6-5 and TRBJ2-7, with 9 bases lining up with TRBD2. V lost 2 bases, J lost 4 bases, and 6 bases stayed unmatched. This CDR3 region has 15 residues. Germline CDR1 MNHEY, CDR2 SVGAGI. The DNA for the CDR3 is TGTGCCAGCAGTTACCTAGCGGGGAAATCGTACGAGCAGTACTTC. This translates into CASSYLAGKSYEQYF.

The CDR3 coding sequence is TGTGCCAGCGGGGGGGACGTAGGTTCACCCCTCCACTTT. Residues: CASGGDVGSPLHF. This sequence joins TRBV6-5 and TRBJ1-6, with D perhaps TRBD1 (5 bases). Trimming left V 8 bases short and J 9 bases short, with 14 bases between. The V gene's germline CDR1 is MNHEY and CDR2 SVGAGI. The CDR3 length is 13 residues.

The J gene is TRBJ2-3, the V gene TRBV28; 8 nucleotides agree with TRBD2. The CDR3 totals 20 residues. Germline V gene data show CDR1 as MDHEN and CDR2 as SYDVKM. The V segment lost 7 bases and the J segment 1 base; nucleotides outside the gene matches: 22. The CDR3, as DNA: TGTGCCAGCACCCCTTGGGGTTACGAGCGGGAGAGGAATGGCACAGATACGCAGTATTTT. Encoded protein: CASTPWGYERERNGTDTQYF.

The chain employs TRBV28 and TRBJ1-1; D unresolved. The CDR3 totals 13 residues. The V gene lost 6 bases and the J gene lost 0 bases, with 8 bases spanning the gap. CDR1 is MDHEN and CDR2 is SYDVKM in the germline V gene. In DNA, the CDR3 is TGTGCCAGCAGAAACACTCTGAACACTGAAGCTTTCTTT. As protein: CASRNTLNTEAFF.

The chain links TRBV29-1 to TRBJ1-1, with D perhaps TRBD1 (6 bases). V was clipped by 4 bases and J by 4 bases, with 13 bases between them. This CDR3 spans 13 amino acids. The germline V gene has CDR1 SQVTM and CDR2 ANQGSEA. CDR3 sequence (DNA): TGCAGCGTTGCACAGGGTAGTACCACTGAAGCTTTCTTT. Translated: CSVAQGSTTEAFF.

The chain joins TRBV3-1 (or the pseudogene TRBV3-2) to TRBJ2-3; TRBD2 aligns across 12 bases. This CDR3 contains 16 residues. Unmatched junction bases numbered 1, after V lost 2 bases and J lost 1 base. From germline, CDR1 is LGHDT and CDR2 YNNKEL (reference sequence). The CDR3 sequence: CASSQRLAGGTDTQYF. In DNA form, the CDR3 reads TGTGCCAGCAGCCAACGACTAGCGGGAGGCACAGATACGCAGTATTTT.

This clone occurred a few times. The J gene is TRBJ1-6, the V gene TRBV19, with D tentatively TRBD1 (5 bases). CDR1 is LNHDA, CDR2 SQIVND, per germline (reference sequence). The CDR3 is 14 amino acids. V dropped 6 bases and J dropped 3 bases, with 9 bases sitting between them. The CDR3 nucleotides are TGTGCCAGTAGGACAGATCTCTATAATTCACCCCTCCACTTT. This sequence encodes CASRTDLYNSPLHF. The full variable domain, with the rest looked up from reference TRBV19 and TRBJ1-6, is DGGITQSPKYLFRKEGQNVTLSCEQNLNHDAMYWYRQDPGQGLRLIYYSQIVNDFQKGDIAEGYSVSREKKESFPLTVTSAQKNPTAFYLCASRTDLYNSPLHFGNGTRLTVT.

This clone was recorded once. The J gene is TRBJ1-5, the V gene TRBV7-8; TRBD1 aligns across 7 bases. Trimming cost V 1 base and J 0 bases; bases outside gene matches: 9. CDR1 and CDR2 from the germline V gene are SGHVS and FQNEAQ. This CDR3 has 18 residues. CDR3: CASSLGRTGQYSNQPQHF. CDR3 nucleotides: TGTGCCAGCAGCTTAGGGAGGACAGGACAATATAGCAATCAGCCCCAGCATTTT.

J is TRBJ1-4 and V is TRBV9; maybe TRBD1 (6 bases). V was clipped by 1 base and J by 4 bases, with 14 bases between them. In germline, CDR1 is SGDLS, CDR2 YYNGEE. This CDR3 has 16 amino acids. CDR3 nucleotides: TGTGCCAGCAGCGTATCCCTCGACAGGTATAATGAAAAACTGTTTTTT. It codes for CASSVSLDRYNEKLFF.

V usage is TRBV9 and J usage is TRBJ2-7; 8 nucleotides agree with TRBD1. This CDR3 contains 13 residues. V lost 1 base and J lost 6; bases outside the gene matches: 3. Germline CDR1 is SGDLS and CDR2 is YYNGEE. The CDR3 loop is CASSVNTGGEQYF. CDR3 DNA sequence: TGTGCCAGCAGCGTAAATACAGGGGGCGAGCAGTACTTC.

V usage is TRBV18 and J usage is TRBJ2-2; D remains ambiguous. There are 12 residues in the CDR3. The germline V and J ends were trimmed by 3 bases and 6 bases, with 5 bases remaining between them. The V gene's germline CDR1 is KGHSH and CDR2 LQKENI. CDR3 DNA: TGTGCCAGCTCACCCCCGGCCGGGGAGCTGTTTTTT. It encodes CASSPPAGELFF.

The chain carries TRBV30 and TRBJ1-6; D not resolved. V lost 2 bases, J lost 8 bases, and 10 bases lay in between. The CDR3 is made up of 13 amino acids. CDR1 is GTSNPN, CDR2 SVGIG, per germline (reference sequence). CDR3 region: CAWSYNLDSPLHF. The CDR3 DNA is TGTGCCTGGAGTTATAACCTCGATTCACCCCTCCACTTT.

The chain is built from TRBV2 and TRBJ2-3; maybe TRBD2 (6 bases). The CDR3 runs to 15 residues. Trimming pared 3 bases from V and 1 base from J, leaving 11 bases between. CDR1 SNHLY and CDR2 FYNNEI come from the germline V gene. The CDR3 loop is CASSDGGGGTDTQYF. In DNA form, the CDR3 reads TGTGCCAGCAGTGATGGCGGAGGGGGCACAGATACGCAGTATTTT. Looking up the rest from reference TRBV2 and TRBJ2-3 gives the full variable domain: EPEVTQTPSHQVTQMGQEVILRCVPISNHLYFYWYRQILGQKVEFLVSFYNNEISEKSEIFDDQFSVERPDGSNFTLKIRSTKLEDSAMYFCASSDGGGGTDTQYFGPGTRLTVL.

The V call is TRBV28, the J call TRBJ1-1, with D maybe TRBD1 (6 bases). Per germline, CDR1 MDHEN and CDR2 SYDVKM. CDR3 length: 13 residues. Trimming left V 8 bases short and J 7 bases short, with 17 bases between. The CDR3 protein is CASDGGLWDEAFF. The CDR3 bases are TGTGCCAGCGATGGGGGGCTTTGGGATGAAGCTTTCTTT.

V is TRBV7-3 and J is TRBJ2-7, with a possible D match to TRBD1 (5 bases). The CDR3 loop spans 14 amino acids. The V end lost 8 bases, the J end lost 7 bases, and 21 bases lay between the germline ends. Germline CDR1 reads SGHTA; CDR2 reads FQGTGA. The DNA for the CDR3 is TGTGCCAGCGGAATAGCAGGGATATCGAGGGAGCAGTACTTC. Amino acids: CASGIAGISREQYF.

The DNA of the CDR3 is TGTGCCAGCTCACCAGGGACAGGGGGGCGGCAGCCCCAGCATTTT. Its protein is CASSPGTGGRQPQHF. The chain uses TRBV18 and TRBJ1-5, with 11 bases that match TRBD1. The CDR3 totals 15 residues. Germline loops: CDR1 KGHSH, CDR2 LQKENI. The V and J ends lost 2 bases and 7 bases, in that order; junction bases with no gene match: 4.

The V call is TRBV6-5, the J call TRBJ1-3; D ambiguous. Trimming took 0 bases from V and 0 from J, leaving 9 bases between them. Germline assignment: CDR1 MNHEY and CDR2 SVGAGI. The CDR3 loop spans 16 amino acids. CDR3 DNA: TGTGCCAGCAGTTACTCGTTAGGATCCTCTGGAAACACCATATATTTT. This encodes CASSYSLGSSGNTIYF.

The chain joins TRBV21-1 to TRBJ2-5. TRBV21-1 is a recognized pseudogene. There are 13 residues in the CDR3. CDR3 amino acids: CASLRLPGETQYF. As DNA, the CDR3 is TGTGCCAGCCTGCGCCTCCCTGGGGAGACCCAGTACTTC.

J is TRBJ2-3 and V is TRBV18; the D is unclear. Per germline, CDR1 KGHSH and CDR2 LQKENI. Deletions cut 2 bases from V and 2 bases from J, with 11 bases between. The CDR3 totals 15 residues. In DNA form, the CDR3 reads TGTGCCAGCTCACCAGGCTTTTCTACCACAGATACGCAGTATTTT. It codes for CASSPGFSTTDTQYF.

V and J are TRBV5-1 and TRBJ2-2; unclear D gene. The V end lost 2 bases, the J end lost 0 bases, and 20 bases lay between the germline ends. The CDR3 totals 19 residues. Germline V CDR1 and CDR2: SGHRS, YFSETQ. In DNA, the CDR3 is TGCGCCAGCAGCTTATTTCCCCCCTTGACAAGTTCGAACACCGGGGAGCTGTTTTTT. The encoded protein is CASSLFPPLTSSNTGELFF.

J is TRBJ1-6 and V is TRBV10-3; unclear D gene. V dropped 0 bases and J dropped 6 bases, with 9 bases sitting between them. The CDR3 sequence is 15 residues long. Germline lookup yields CDR1 ENHRY and CDR2 SYGVKD. DNA for the CDR3: TGTGCCATCAGTGAGTCGCCTGTGGGTAATTCACCCCTCCACTTT. It is translated as CAISESPVGNSPLHF.

The genes are TRBV6-5 and TRBJ2-5; 9 bases map to TRBD2. The CDR3 has 14 residues. Germline assignment: CDR1 MNHEY and CDR2 SVGAGI. Unmatched junction bases numbered 2, after V lost 2 bases and J lost 4 bases. CDR3 sequence reads: CASSYSGGIETQYF. Written as DNA, the CDR3 is TGTGCCAGCAGTTACAGCGGGGGGATAGAGACCCAGTACTTC.

The V gene is TRBV24-1, the J gene TRBJ2-7, with 9 nucleotides matching TRBD2. CDR3 size: 16 residues. Germline V lookup: CDR1 KGHDR, CDR2 SFDVKD. Trimming at V came to 2 bases and at J to 0 bases, leaving 4 bases not matched to a gene. The chain's CDR3 is CATSDSSGASSYEQYF. CDR3 DNA sequence: TGTGCCACCAGTGATTCTAGCGGGGCTAGCTCCTACGAGCAGTACTTC.

The chain uses TRBV4-2 and TRBJ2-5, with 9 bases fitting TRBD2. Germline trimming cut 1 base from V and 2 bases from J; bases unmatched to any gene: 8. CDR1 is LGHNA and CDR2 is YNFKEQ in the germline V gene. The CDR3 extends over 17 amino acids. The CDR3 bases are TGTGCCAGCAGCCAAGGCAATAGCGGGAGATGGCAAGAGACCCAGTACTTC. It codes for CASSQGNSGRWQETQYF.